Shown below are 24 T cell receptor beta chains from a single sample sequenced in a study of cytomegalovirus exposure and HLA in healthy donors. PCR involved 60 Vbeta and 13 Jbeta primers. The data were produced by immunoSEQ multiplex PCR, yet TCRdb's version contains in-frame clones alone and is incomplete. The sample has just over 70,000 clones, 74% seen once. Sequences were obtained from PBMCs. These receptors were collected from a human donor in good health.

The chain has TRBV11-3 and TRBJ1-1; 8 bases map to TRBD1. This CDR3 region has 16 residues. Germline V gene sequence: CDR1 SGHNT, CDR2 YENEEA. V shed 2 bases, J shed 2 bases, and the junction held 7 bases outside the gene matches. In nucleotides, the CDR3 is TGTGCCAGCAGCTTACAAACCGACAGGGGTAACACTGAAGCTTTCTTT. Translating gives CASSLQTDRGNTEAFF.

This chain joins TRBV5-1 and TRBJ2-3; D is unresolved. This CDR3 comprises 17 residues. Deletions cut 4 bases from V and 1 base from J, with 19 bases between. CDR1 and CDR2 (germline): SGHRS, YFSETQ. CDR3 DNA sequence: TGCGCCAGCAGCACCCAACCTAGTAACGTGGGCACAGATACGCAGTATTTT. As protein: CASSTQPSNVGTDTQYF.

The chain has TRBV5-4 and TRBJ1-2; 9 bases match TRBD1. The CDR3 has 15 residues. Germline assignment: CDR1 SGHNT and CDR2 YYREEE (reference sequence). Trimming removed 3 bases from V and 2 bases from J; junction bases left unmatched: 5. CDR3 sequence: CASSSRTGANYGYTF. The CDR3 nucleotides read TGTGCCAGCAGCTCCCGGACAGGGGCAAACTATGGCTACACCTTC.

The CDR3 loop is CASSLGQVTMAQETQYF. In nucleotides, the CDR3 is TGTGCCAGCAGCCTCGGACAGGTGACCATGGCGCAAGAGACCCAGTACTTC. The chain is built from TRBV5-4 and TRBJ2-5, with TRBD1 matching 7 bases. CDR1 SGHNT and CDR2 YYREEE come from the germline V gene (reference sequence). This CDR3 is 17 amino acids long. With 4 bases clipped from V and 2 bases from J, the junction kept 14 bases outside the gene matches.

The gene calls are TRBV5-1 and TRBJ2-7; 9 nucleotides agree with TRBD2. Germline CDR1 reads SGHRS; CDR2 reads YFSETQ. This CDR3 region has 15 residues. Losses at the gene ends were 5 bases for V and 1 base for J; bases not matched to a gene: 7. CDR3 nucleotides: TGCGCCAGCAGGCCACTAGCGGGCCTTTCCTACGAGCAGTACTTC. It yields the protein CASRPLAGLSYEQYF.

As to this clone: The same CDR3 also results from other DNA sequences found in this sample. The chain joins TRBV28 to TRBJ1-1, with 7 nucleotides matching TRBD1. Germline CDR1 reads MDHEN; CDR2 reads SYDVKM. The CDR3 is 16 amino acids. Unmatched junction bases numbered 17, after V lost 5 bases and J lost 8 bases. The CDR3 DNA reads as TGTGCCAGCAGTGGTCGGACAGGCCCTCCCGGGTCCGAAGCTTTCTTT. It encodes CASSGRTGPPGSEAFF.

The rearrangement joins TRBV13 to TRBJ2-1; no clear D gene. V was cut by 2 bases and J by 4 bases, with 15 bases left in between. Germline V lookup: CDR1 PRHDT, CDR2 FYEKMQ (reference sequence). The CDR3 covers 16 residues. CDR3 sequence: CASSLNEERPYNEQFF. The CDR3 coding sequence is TGTGCCAGCAGCTTAAATGAGGAGCGTCCTTACAATGAGCAGTTCTTC.

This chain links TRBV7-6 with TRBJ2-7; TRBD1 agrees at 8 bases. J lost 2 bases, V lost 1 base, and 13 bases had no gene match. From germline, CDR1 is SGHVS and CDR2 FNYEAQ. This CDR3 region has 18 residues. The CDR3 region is CASSLGVGQGGSPYEQYF. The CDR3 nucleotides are TGTGCCAGCAGCTTAGGTGTAGGACAGGGTGGTTCACCCTACGAGCAGTACTTC.

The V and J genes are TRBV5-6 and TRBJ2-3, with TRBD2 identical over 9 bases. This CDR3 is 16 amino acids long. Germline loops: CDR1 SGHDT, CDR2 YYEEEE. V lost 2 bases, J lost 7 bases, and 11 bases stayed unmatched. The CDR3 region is CASSLRVAGEAHTQYF. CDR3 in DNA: TGTGCCAGCAGCTTAAGAGTAGCGGGAGAGGCTCATACGCAGTATTTT.

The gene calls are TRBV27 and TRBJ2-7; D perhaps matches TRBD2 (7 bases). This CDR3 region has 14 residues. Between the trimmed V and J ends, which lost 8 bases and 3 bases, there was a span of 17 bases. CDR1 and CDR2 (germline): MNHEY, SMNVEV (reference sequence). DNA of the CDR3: TGTGCCAGCCGCCGGGGGGCAGCCCTCTACGAGCAGTACTTC. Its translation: CASRRGAALYEQYF.

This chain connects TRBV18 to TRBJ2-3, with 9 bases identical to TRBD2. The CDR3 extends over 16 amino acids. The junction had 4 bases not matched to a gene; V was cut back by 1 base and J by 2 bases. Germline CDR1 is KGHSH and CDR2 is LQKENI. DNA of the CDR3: TGTGCCAGCTCACCACTAGCGGGAGCTCCCACAGATACGCAGTATTTT. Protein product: CASSPLAGAPTDTQYF.

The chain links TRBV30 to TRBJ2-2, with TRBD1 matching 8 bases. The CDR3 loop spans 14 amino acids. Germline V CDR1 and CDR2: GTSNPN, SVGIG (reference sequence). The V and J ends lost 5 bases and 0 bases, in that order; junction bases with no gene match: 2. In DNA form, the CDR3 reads TGTGCCTGGGGGGACAGGACGAACACCGGGGAGCTGTTTTTT. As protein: CAWGDRTNTGELFF.

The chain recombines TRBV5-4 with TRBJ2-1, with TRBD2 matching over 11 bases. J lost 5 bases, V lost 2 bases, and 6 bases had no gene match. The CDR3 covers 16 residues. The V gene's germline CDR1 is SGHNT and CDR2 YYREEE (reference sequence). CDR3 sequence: CASSFPGTSGDNEQFF. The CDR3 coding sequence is TGTGCCAGCAGCTTCCCCGGGACTAGCGGTGACAATGAGCAGTTCTTC.

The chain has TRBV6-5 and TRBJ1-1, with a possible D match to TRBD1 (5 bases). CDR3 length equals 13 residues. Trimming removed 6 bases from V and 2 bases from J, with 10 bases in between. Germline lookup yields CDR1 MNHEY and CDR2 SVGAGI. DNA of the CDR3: TGTGCCAGCAGGCCACAGGCTAACACTGAAGCTTTCTTT. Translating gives CASRPQANTEAFF.

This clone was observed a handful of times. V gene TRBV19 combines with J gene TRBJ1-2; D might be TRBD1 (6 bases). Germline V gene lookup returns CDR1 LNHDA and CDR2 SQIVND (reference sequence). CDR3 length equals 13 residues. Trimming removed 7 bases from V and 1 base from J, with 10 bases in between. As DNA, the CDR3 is TGTGCCAGTACGAGGGGGTTTAACTATGGCTACACCTTC. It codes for CASTRGFNYGYTF.

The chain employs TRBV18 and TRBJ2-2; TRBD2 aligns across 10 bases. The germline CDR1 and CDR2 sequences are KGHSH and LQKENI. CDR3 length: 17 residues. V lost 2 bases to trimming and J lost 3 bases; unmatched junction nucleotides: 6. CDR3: CASSPLSLAGDTGELFF. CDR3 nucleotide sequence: TGTGCCAGCTCACCATTGAGCCTAGCGGGAGACACCGGGGAGCTGTTTTTT.

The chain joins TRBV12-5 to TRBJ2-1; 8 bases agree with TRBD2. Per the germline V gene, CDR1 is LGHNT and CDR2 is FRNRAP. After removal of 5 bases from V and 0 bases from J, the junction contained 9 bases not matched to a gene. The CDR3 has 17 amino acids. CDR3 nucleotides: TGTGCTAGTGGTGTGCCCGGAGCGGGAGTCTCCTACAATGAGCAGTTCTTC. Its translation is CASGVPGAGVSYNEQFF. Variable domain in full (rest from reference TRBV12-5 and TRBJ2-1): DARVTQTPRHKVTEMGQEVTMRCQPILGHNTVFWYRQTMMQGLELLAYFRNRAPLDDSGMPKDRFSAEMPDATLATLKIQPSEPRDSAVYFCASGVPGAGVSYNEQFFGPGTRLTVL.

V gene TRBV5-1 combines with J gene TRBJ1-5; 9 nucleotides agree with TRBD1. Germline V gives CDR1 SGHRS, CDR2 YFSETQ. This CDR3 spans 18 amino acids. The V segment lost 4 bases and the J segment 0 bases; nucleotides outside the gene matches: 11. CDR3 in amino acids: CASSTRGTGTYSNQPQHF. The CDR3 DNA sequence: TGCGCCAGCAGCACAAGAGGGACAGGGACTTATAGCAATCAGCCCCAGCATTTT. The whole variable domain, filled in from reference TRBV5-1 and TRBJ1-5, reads KAGVTQTPRYLIKTRGQQVTLSCSPISGHRSVSWYQQTPGQGLQFLFEYFSETQRNKGNFPGRFSGRQFSNSRSEMNVSTLELGDSALYLCASSTRGTGTYSNQPQHFGDGTRLSIL.

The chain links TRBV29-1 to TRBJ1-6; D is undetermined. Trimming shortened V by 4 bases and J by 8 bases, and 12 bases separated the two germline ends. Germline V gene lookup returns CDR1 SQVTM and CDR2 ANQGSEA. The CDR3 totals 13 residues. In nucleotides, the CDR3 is TGCAGCGTTGGGAACGGGGATGATTCACCCCTCCACTTT. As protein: CSVGNGDDSPLHF. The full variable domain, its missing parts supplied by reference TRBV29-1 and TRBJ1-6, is SAVISQKPSRDICQRGTSLTIQCQVDSQVTMMFWYRQQPGQSLTLIATANQGSEATYESGFVIDKFPISRPNLTFSTLTVSNMSPEDSSIYLCSVGNGDDSPLHFGNGTRLTVT.

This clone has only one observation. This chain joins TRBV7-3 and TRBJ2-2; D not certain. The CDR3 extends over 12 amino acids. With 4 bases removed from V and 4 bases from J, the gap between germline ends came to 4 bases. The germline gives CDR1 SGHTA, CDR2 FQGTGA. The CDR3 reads CASSWATGELFF. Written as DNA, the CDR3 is TGTGCCAGCAGCTGGGCCACCGGGGAGCTGTTTTTT.

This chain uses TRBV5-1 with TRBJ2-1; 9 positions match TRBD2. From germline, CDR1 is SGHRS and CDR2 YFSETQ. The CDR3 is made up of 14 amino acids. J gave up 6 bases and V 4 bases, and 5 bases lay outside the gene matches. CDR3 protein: CASSEAGGRNEQFF. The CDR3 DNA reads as TGCGCCAGCAGCGAAGCGGGAGGTCGCAATGAGCAGTTCTTC.

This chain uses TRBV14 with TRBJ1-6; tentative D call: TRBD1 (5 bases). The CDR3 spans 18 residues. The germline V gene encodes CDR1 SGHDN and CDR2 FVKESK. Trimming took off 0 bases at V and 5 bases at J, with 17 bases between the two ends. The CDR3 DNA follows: TGTGCCAGCAGCCAAGAAGGGTACGGGGGACGCGATAATTCACCCCTCCACTTT. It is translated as CASSQEGYGGRDNSPLHF.

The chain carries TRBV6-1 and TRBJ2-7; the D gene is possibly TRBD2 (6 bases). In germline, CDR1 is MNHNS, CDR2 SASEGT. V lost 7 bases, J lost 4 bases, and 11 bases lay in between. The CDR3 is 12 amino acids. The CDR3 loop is CASTELAYEQYF. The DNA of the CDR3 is TGTGCCAGCACCGAACTAGCATACGAGCAGTACTTC.

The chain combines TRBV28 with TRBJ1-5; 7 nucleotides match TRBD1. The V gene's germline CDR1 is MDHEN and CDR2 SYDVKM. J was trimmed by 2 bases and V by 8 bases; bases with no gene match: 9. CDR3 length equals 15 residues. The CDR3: CASAKVGTGNQPQHF. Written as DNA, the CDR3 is TGTGCCAGCGCGAAGGTCGGGACAGGCAATCAGCCCCAGCATTTT.